This TCR beta chain was retrieved from a study of CD8+ T cells in alopecia areata. About the research overall: Donors of skin were C3H/HeJ mice aged about 6-12 months with spontaneous alopecia, and recipients were roughly 6-11-week-old female C3H/HeJ mice. Study-level points and caveats: Among the cells sequenced in scalp samples are also the resident alphabeta T cells of normal skin. Clonality exceeded that of normal scalp in lesional scalp, most notably in alopecia totalis/universalis.

Following RNA extraction, reverse transcription yielded cDNA that acted as the sequencing template. Assay: immunoSEQ multiplex PCR; the TCRdb copy retains only in-frame clones and omits some. The sample is made up of 250,000 or so clones, none counted only once. This CDR3 has 14 amino acids. Germline CDR1 GKSSPN, CDR2 SITVG. After removal of 1 base from V and 8 bases from J, the junction contained 5 bases not matched to a gene. Markers used for sorting pooled cutaneous lymph node cells were CD4, CD8alpha, NKG2D, NKG2ACE and others. This clone occurred a few times. The antigen remains unidentified. Genes and germline are mouse. Read coverage stops 3 residues before the CDR3 terminus; the germline J gene supplies the remainder.

The chain has TRBV31 and TRBJ1-6; 7 bases map to TRBD1. TRBJ1-6 falls under the ORF class, with uncertain function. The receptor's source is a C3H/HeJ mouse with alopecia areata. For this mouse line, the MHC haplotype is H2-k. Sequencing input: CD4+ T cells sorted from a lymph node. CDR3 sequence reads: CAWSQDRVDSPLYF. CDR3 DNA (partial): TGTGCCTGGAGTCAAGACAGGGTGGATTCGCCC.